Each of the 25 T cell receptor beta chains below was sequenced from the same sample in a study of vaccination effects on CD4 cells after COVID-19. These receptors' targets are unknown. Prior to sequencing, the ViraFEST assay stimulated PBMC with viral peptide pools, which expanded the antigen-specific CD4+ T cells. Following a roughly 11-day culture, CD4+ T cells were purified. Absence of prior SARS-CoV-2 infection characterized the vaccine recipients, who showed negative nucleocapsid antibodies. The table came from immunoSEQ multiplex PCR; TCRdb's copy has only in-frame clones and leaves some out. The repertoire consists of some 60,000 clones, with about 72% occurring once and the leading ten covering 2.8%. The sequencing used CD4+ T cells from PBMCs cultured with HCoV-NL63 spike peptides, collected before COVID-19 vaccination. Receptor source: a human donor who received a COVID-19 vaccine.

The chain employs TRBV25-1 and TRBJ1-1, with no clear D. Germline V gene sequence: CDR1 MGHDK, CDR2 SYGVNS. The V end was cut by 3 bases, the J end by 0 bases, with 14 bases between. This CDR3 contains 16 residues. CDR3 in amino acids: CASSDHFAALNTEAFF. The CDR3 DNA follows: TGTGCCAGCAGTGACCATTTTGCAGCTTTGAACACTGAAGCTTTCTTT.

The CDR3 nucleotides are TGTGCCAGCAGTCTCACACAGAACACTGAAGCTTTCTTT. This gives the protein CASSLTQNTEAFF. This rearrangement joins TRBV7-9 to TRBJ1-1; D is ambiguous. Germline V CDR1 and CDR2: SEHNR, FQNEAQ (reference sequence). Between the trimmed V and J ends, which lost 6 bases and 1 base, there was a span of 9 bases. The CDR3 has 13 residues.

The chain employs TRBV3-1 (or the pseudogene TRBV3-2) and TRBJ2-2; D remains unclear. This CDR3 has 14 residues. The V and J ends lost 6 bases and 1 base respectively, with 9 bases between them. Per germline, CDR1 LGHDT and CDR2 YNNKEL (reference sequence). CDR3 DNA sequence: TGTGCCAGCAGGGCGGTAGGGAACACCGGGGAGCTGTTTTTT. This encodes CASRAVGNTGELFF.

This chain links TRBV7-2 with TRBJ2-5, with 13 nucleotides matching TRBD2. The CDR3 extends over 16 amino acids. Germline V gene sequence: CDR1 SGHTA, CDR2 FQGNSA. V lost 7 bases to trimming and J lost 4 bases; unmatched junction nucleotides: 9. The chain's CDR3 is CASKWTSGGWGETQYF. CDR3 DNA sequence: TGTGCCAGCAAATGGACTAGCGGGGGTTGGGGAGAGACCCAGTACTTC.

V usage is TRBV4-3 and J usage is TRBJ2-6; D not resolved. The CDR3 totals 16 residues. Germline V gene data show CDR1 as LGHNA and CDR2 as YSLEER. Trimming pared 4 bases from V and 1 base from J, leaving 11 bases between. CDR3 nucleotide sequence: TGCGCCAGCAGCCTCACGGCCTCTTCTGGGGCCAACGTCCTGACTTTC. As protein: CASSLTASSGANVLTF.

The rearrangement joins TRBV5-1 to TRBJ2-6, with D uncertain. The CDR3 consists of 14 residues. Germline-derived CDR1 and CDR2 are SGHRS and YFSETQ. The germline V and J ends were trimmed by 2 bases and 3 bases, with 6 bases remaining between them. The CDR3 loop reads CASSLAGGANVLTF. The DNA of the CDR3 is TGCGCCAGCAGCTTAGCTGGTGGGGCCAACGTCCTGACTTTC.

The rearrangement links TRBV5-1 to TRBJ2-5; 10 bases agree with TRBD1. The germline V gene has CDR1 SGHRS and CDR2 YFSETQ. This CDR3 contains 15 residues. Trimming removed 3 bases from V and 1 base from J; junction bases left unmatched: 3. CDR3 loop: CASSYRTGGQETQYF. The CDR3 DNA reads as TGCGCCAGCAGCTACCGGACAGGGGGCCAAGAGACCCAGTACTTC.

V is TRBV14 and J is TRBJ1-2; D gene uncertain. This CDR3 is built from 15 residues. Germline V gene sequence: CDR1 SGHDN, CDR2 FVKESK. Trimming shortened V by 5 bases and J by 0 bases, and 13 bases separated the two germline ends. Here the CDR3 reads CASSAGRLTNYGYTF. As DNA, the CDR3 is TGTGCCAGCAGCGCAGGACGGTTGACTAACTATGGCTACACCTTC.

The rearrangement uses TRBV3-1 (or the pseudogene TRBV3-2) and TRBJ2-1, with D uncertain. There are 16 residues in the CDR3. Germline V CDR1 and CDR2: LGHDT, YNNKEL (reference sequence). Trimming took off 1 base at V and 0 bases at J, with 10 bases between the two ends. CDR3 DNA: TGTGCCAGCAGCCAAGTTGGCAGAGGCTCCTACAATGAGCAGTTCTTC. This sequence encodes CASSQVGRGSYNEQFF.

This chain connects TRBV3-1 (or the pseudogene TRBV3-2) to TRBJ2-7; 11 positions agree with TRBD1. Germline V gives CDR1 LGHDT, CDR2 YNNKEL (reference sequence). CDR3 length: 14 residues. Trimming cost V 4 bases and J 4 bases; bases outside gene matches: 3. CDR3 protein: CASSRTGGLYEQYV. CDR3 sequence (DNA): TGTGCCAGCAGCCGGACAGGGGGCTTATACGAGCAGTACGTC.

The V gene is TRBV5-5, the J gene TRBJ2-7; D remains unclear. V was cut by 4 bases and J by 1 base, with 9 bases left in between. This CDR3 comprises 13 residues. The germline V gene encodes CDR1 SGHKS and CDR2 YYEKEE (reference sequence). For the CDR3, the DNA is TGTGCCAGCAGCCCCTGGACGTCCTACGAGCAGTACGTC. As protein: CASSPWTSYEQYV.

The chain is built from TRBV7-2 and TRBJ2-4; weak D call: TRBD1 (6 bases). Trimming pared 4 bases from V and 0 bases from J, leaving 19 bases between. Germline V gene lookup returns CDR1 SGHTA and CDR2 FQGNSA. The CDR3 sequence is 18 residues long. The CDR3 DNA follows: TGTGCCAGCAGCTCTCAGGGAAGGGGGACCCTAGCCAAAAACATTCAGTACTTC. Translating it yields CASSSQGRGTLAKNIQYF.

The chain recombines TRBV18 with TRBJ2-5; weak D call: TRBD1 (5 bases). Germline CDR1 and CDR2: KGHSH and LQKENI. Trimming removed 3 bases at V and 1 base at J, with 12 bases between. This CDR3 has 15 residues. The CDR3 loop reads CASSPLPGAQETQYF. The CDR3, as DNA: TGTGCCAGCTCACCCCTCCCTGGGGCCCAAGAGACCCAGTACTTC.

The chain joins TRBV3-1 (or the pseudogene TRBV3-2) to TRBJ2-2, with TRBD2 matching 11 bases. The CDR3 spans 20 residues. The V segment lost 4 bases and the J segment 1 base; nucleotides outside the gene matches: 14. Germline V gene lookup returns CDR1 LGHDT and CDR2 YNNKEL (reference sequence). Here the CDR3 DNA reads TGTGCCAGCAGCCGGATACCCCCTCTAGCGGGGGGCTTGAACACCGGGGAGCTGTTTTTT. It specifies CASSRIPPLAGGLNTGELFF.

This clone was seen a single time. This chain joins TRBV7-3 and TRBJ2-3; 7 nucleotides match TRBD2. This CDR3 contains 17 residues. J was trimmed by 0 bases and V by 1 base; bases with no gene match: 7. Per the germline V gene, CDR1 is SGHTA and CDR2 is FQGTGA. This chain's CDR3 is CASSLIGGGTSTDTQYF. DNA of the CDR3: TGTGCCAGCAGCTTAATTGGGGGGGGGACTAGCACAGATACGCAGTATTTT.

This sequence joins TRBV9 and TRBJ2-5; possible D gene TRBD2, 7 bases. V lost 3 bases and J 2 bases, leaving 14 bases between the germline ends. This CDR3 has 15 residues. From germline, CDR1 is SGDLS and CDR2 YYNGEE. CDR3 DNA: TGTGCCAGCAGCGCCTATGGGAGGGGGCAAGAGACCCAGTACTTC. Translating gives CASSAYGRGQETQYF.

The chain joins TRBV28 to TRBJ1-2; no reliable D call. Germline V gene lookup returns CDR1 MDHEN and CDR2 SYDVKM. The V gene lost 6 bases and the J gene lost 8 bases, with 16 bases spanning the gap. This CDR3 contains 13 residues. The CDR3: CASRGDLGGGYTF. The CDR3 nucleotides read TGTGCCAGCAGGGGCGACTTAGGCGGGGGCTACACCTTC.

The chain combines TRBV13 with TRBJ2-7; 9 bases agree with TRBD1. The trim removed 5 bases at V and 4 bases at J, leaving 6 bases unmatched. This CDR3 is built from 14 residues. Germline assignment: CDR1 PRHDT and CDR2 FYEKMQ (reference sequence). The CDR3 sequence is CASSGRQGVYEQYV. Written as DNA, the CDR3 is TGTGCCAGCAGCGGGCGACAGGGGGTATACGAGCAGTACGTC.

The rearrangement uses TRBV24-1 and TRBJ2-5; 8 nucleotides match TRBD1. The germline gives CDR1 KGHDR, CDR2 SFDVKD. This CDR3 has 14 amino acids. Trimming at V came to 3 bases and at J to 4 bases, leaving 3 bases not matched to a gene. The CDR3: CATSDARGRETQYF. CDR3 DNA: TGTGCCACCAGTGATGCCAGGGGGCGAGAGACCCAGTACTTC.

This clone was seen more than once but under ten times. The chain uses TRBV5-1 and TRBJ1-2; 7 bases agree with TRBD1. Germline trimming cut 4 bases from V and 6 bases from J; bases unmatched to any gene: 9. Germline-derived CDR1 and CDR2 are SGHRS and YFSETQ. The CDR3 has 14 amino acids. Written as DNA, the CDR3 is TGCGCCAGCAGCCAGGGGACAGCCATTAATGGCTACACCTTC. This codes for CASSQGTAINGYTF. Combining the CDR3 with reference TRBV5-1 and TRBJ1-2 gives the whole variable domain KAGVTQTPRYLIKTRGQQVTLSCSPISGHRSVSWYQQTPGQGLQFLFEYFSETQRNKGNFPGRFSGRQFSNSRSEMNVSTLELGDSALYLCASSQGTAINGYTFGSGTRLTVV.

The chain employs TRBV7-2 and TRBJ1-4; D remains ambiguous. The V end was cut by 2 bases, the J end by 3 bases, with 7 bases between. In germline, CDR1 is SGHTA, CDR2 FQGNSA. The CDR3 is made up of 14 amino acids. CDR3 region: CASSLQTSNEKLFF. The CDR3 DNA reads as TGTGCCAGCAGCTTACAGACTTCTAATGAAAAACTGTTTTTT. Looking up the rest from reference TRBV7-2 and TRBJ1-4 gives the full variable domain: GAGVSQSPSNKVTEKGKDVELRCDPISGHTALYWYRQSLGQGLEFLIYFQGNSAPDKSGLPSDRFSAERTGGSVSTLTIQRTQQEDSAVYLCASSLQTSNEKLFFGSGTQLSVL.

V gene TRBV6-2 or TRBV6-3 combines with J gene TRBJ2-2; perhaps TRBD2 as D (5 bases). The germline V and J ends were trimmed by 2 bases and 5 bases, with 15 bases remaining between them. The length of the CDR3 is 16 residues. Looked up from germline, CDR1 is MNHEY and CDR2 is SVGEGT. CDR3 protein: CASSYPEILGTGELFF. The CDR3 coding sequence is TGTGCCAGCAGTTACCCGGAGATACTAGGTACCGGGGAGCTGTTTTTT.

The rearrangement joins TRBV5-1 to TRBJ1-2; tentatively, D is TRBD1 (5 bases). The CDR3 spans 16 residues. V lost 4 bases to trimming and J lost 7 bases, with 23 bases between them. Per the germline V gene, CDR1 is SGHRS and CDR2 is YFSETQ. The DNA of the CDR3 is TGCGCCAGCAGCCAACTGGCGGCGAGGTCTGGGGGTGGCTACACCTTC. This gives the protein CASSQLAARSGGGYTF.

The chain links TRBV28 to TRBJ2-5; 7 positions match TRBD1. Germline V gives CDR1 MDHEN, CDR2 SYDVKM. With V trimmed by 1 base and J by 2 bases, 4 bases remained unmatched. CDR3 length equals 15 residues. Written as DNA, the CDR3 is TGTGCCAGCAGTTTATTCAGGGGGAAACAAGAGACCCAGTACTTC. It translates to CASSLFRGKQETQYF.

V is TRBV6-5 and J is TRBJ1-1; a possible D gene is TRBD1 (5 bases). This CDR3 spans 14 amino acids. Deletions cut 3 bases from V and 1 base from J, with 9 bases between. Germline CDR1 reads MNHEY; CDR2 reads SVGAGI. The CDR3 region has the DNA TGTGCCAGCAGTTATTCGGGGACGAACACTGAAGCTTTCTTT. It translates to CASSYSGTNTEAFF.